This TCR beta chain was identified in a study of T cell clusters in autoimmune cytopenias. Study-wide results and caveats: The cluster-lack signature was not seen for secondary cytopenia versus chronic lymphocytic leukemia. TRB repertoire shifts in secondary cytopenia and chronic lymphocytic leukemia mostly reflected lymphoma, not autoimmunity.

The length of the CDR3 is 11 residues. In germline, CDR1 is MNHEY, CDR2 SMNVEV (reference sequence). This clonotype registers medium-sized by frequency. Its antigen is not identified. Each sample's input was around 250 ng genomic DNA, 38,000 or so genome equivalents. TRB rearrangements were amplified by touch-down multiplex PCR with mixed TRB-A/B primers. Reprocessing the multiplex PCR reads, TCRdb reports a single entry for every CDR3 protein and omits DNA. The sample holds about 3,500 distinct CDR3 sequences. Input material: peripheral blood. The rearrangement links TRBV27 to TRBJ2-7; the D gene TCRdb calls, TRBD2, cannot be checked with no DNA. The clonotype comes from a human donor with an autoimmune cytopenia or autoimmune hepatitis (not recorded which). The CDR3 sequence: CASTRGSEQYF.